The table lists the clone carrying this T cell receptor beta chain with many counts. Treatment: 15 to 20 received Ad26.COV2.S at low or high dose, single or two shots; about 5 received placebo; per-sample allocation not given. Sample collection was performed on day 63 after the first vaccine or placebo injection. This record comes from a study of Ad26.COV2.S vaccination and SARS-CoV-2 variants. TCRdb's table, derived via immunoSEQ multiplex PCR, lists solely in-frame clones and lacks some. The sample shows 350,000 to 450,000 clones, around 82% of them seen only once. The CDR3 extends over 17 amino acids. Germline V lookup: CDR1 SEHNR, CDR2 FQNEAQ (reference sequence). With 2 bases clipped from V and 5 bases from J, the junction kept 14 bases outside the gene matches.

V is TRBV7-9 and J is TRBJ2-7; 8 bases agree with TRBD2. This clonotype was sampled from a person aged 18-65 years who received the Ad26.COV2.S COVID-19 vaccine or a placebo. The sequences come from peripheral blood, collected in a trial of Ad26.COV2.S vaccine versus placebo. The CDR3 DNA is TGTGCCAGCAGCTTACAGGCCGGGGTGGCGGGAGGACACGAGCAGTACTTC. It yields the protein CASSLQAGVAGGHEQYF.